The source of this T cell receptor (beta chain) is a study of T cells after yellow fever vaccination. The V end lost 3 bases, the J end lost 3 bases, and 9 bases lay between the germline ends. This CDR3 comprises 14 residues. The germline V gene has CDR1 SGHTA and CDR2 FQGTGA. Whole-study findings and limits: Most clones from primary vaccination resurfaced after the booster (approximately 96% CD4, 88% CD8). Clonotype sharing between CD4 and CD8 compartments was small.

This clonotype showed up just a few times. Its matching antigen is unknown. Template switching by 5'RACE produced TCR cDNA, adding a universal primer site and UMIs. TCRdb independently ran MiXCR on the 5' RACE reads; one entry per CDR3 protein. The sample contains more than 450,000 distinct CDR3 sequences, 21% of which appear only once. The chain joins TRBV7-3 to TRBJ2-1; D is undetermined. The source is a man aged 18-30 years who received the YFV17D yellow fever vaccine. Specimen: PBMCs, collected approximately 22 days after the first yellow fever vaccination. CDR3: CASSFDRNYNEQFF. CDR3 coding DNA: TGTGCCAGCAGCTTTGACCGAAACTACAATGAGCAGTTCTTC.